A selection of T cell receptor beta chains follows, all from one sample in a study of T cells in tuberculosis. Clones were sequenced by immunoSEQ multiplex PCR, and TCRdb holds only the in-frame ones, with some missing. The sample has about 30,000 clones, approximately 93% seen once. The specimen was PBMCs. These receptors were taken from a donor aged 10 to 29 with latent tuberculosis or without tuberculosis infection. The conserved cysteine and the conserved F or W are not part of the CDR3 here. The D gene is left open where the match is weak. Only some rows state a clone size, as once, few, many or a class for expanded clones.

D: .; V: TRBV7-8; J: TRBJ2-2; size: .; CDR3: ASSLANAGVLTGELF
D: .; V: TRBV19; J: TRBJ2-6; size: few; CDR3: ASSIFAGSGANVLT
D: TRBD1; V: TRBV14; J: TRBJ2-7; size: .; CDR3: ASSLRTGGSYEQY
D: .; V: TRBV25-1; J: TRBJ1-2; size: .; CDR3: ASRREFFYGYT
D: .; V: TRBV28; J: TRBJ1-5; size: .; CDR3: ASSPHRVQPQH
D: TRBD1; V: TRBV25-1; J: TRBJ1-2; size: .; CDR3: ASSWTGGNYGYT
D: .; V: TRBV19; J: TRBJ1-1; size: .; CDR3: ASSIRLRGGRQSLHGAF
D: TRBD1; V: TRBV29-1; J: TRBJ2-1; size: .; CDR3: SVVLGTGVYNEQF
D: TRBD1; V: TRBV6-1; J: TRBJ2-7; size: .; CDR3: ASRDKRDRPYEQY
D: .; V: TRBV19; J: TRBJ1-5; size: .; CDR3: ASRVGGLVSAPQH
D: .; V: TRBV4-1; J: TRBJ2-5; size: .; CDR3: ASSQDGSRRETQY
D: TRBD2; V: TRBV7-2; J: TRBJ2-7; size: .; CDR3: ASSPDWAGGIYEQY
D: .; V: TRBV6-6; J: TRBJ1-1; size: .; CDR3: ASSYQGSTEAF
D: .; V: TRBV27; J: TRBJ2-7; size: .; CDR3: ASSYGQNAYEQY
D: TRBD2; V: TRBV5-6; J: TRBJ2-3; size: .; CDR3: ASSDGTSGDTQY
D: .; V: TRBV28; J: TRBJ2-2; size: .; CDR3: ASSLNVMLNTGELF
D: .; V: TRBV10-3; J: TRBJ1-1; size: .; CDR3: ATRGRNTEAF
D: TRBD1; V: TRBV10-3; J: TRBJ2-3; size: .; CDR3: AINPGGSTDTQY
D: TRBD1; V: TRBV19; J: TRBJ1-1; size: few; CDR3: ASSLRGLGTEAF
D: .; V: TRBV4-2; J: TRBJ2-2; size: .; CDR3: ASSQEGGGTGELF
D: TRBD2; V: TRBV2; J: TRBJ2-7; size: .; CDR3: ASSDSLAGGPYEQY
D: TRBD1; V: TRBV9; J: TRBJ2-3; size: .; CDR3: ASSVQGASTDTQY